This T cell receptor beta chain comes out of a study of memory CD4+ T cells and cytomegalovirus serostatus. In the study overall: This sample comes from healthy Belgian adults, 8 to 10 CMV seropositive, approximately 22 seronegative.

Produced via immunoSEQ multiplex PCR; TCRdb's table is partial and in-frame only. The data contain 54,000 or so clones, approximately 78% of them singletons. The CDR3 sequence is 11 residues long. V lost 2 bases to trimming and J lost 12 bases, with 9 bases between them. Per germline, CDR1 SGHRS and CDR2 YFSETQ. Single viable CD3+CD4+CD8-CD45RO+ cells were sorted as the memory CD4+ T cells. Serostatus was set by detecting CMV pp150, pp28, p38, p52 IgG. The source is an adult in good health and CMV-seronegative. The chain is built from TRBV5-1 and TRBJ2-1; unclear D gene. The material sequenced was memory CD4+ T cells from blood. CDR3 DNA: TGCGCCAGCAGCTTAACAGATGGGCAGTTCTTC. Its protein product is CASSLTDGQFF.